What follows is one T cell receptor beta chain and its context. Its matching antigen is unknown. The data were obtained in a study of siplizumab effects on memory and regulatory T cells. Whole-study findings and limits: A mean of approximately 70% of mappable alloreactive CD4+ clones were Treg-derived with siplizumab, compared with around 26% in controls. Siplizumab cultures yielded proliferating Tregs whose suppressive function was not confirmed. The authors could not assign a naive or memory phenotype to roughly 75-97% of proliferating CD4+ or CD8+ clones.

Each sample had approximately 10^5 TCR templates assayed. Method: immunoSEQ multiplex PCR; TCRdb's copy keeps in-frame clones and lacks some. This table has about 63,000 clones, approximately 87% appearing once. Germline values: CDR1 SGHTA, CDR2 FQGTGA. Trimming removed 2 bases from V and 0 bases from J, with 10 bases in between. The CDR3 is 15 residues long. This TCR was sampled from a human donor in good health. The chain combines TRBV7-3 with TRBJ1-1; D is unclear. The specimen sequenced was memory CD4+ T cells sorted from blood. The CDR3 region is CASSLGRAMNTEAFF. The CDR3 nucleotides are TGTGCCAGCAGCTTAGGGCGGGCCATGAACACTGAAGCTTTCTTT.